This T cell receptor beta chain was documented in a study of OX40 agonist ivuxolimab in advanced cancers. Study overall: One patient with hepatocellular carcinoma and two with cutaneous melanoma, three in all, had partial responses. Whole-study results and caveats: The antigen specificity of the peripheral T cells (those that were expanded) was not determined. At 0.1 to 3.0 mg/kg, clonal expansion of CD4+ and CD8+ blood T cells had occurred by week 6. CD8+ T cells (on average) carried more expanded clones than CD4+ T cells.

The CDR3 covers 12 residues. The V gene lost 1 base and the J gene lost 5 bases, with 8 bases spanning the gap. Looked up from germline, CDR1 is SQVTM and CDR2 is ANQGSEA. In regard to this clone: Its target is not known.

Generated by immunoSEQ multiplex PCR, the TCRdb table keeps only in-frame clones and is missing some. The sample holds approximately 74,000 clones, roughly 90% seen once. The source material was CD4+ or CD8+ T cells sorted from blood, sampled in a trial of the OX40 agonist ivuxolimab. The TCR sequence derives from an adult with an advanced solid tumor such as melanoma, head and neck, liver or kidney cancer. The chain is built from TRBV29-1 and TRBJ2-5; D gene ambiguous. The CDR3 sequence is CSVEGLWETQYF. As DNA, the CDR3 is TGCAGCGTTGAAGGTCTCTGGGAGACCCAGTACTTC. Complete variable domain (other parts from reference TRBV29-1 and TRBJ2-5): SAVISQKPSRDICQRGTSLTIQCQVDSQVTMMFWYRQQPGQSLTLIATANQGSEATYESGFVIDKFPISRPNLTFSTLTVSNMSPEDSSIYLCSVEGLWETQYFGPGTRLLVL.